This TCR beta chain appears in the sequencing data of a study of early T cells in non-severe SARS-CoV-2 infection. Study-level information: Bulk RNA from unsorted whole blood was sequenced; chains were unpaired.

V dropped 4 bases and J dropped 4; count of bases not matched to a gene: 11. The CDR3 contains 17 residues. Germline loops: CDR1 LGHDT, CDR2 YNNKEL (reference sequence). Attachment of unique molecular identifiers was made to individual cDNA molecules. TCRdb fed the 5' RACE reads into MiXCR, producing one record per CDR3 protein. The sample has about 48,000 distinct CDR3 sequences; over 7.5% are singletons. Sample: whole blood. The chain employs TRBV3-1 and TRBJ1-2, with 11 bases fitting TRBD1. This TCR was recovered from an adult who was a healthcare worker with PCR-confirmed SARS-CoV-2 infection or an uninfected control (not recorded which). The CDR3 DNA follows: TGTGCCAGCAGCCCCCAGGCCTTAGGACAGGGGGCCTATGGCTACACCTTC. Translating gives CASSPQALGQGAYGYTF.